The 26 T cell receptor beta chains below all came from one sample that was sequenced in a study of technical replicates of blood from several donors. The method was immunoSEQ multiplex PCR; TCRdb's version includes in-frame clones alone and lacks a portion of them. The top ten hold roughly an eighth of the sample, which has around 16,000 clones, approximately 88% seen once. Sequencing used PBMCs. The receptor set was obtained from a human donor in good health.

This chain uses TRBV6-1 with TRBJ2-7; no definite D call. V shed 2 bases and J shed 2 bases, with 4 bases lying between them. This CDR3 region has 12 residues. CDR1 is MNHNS and CDR2 is SASEGT in the germline V gene. The CDR3 protein is CASSEWPYEQYF. The CDR3 region has the DNA TGTGCCAGCAGTGAATGGCCCTACGAGCAGTACTTC.

The chain links TRBV2 to TRBJ2-3; D might be TRBD2 (7 bases). Per germline, CDR1 SNHLY and CDR2 FYNNEI. This CDR3 has 19 residues. Trimming removed 7 bases at V and 0 bases at J, with 26 bases between. The CDR3 here is CASKDPLRGAKSSTDTQYF. CDR3 nucleotides: TGTGCCAGCAAGGACCCCCTCCGGGGGGCCAAATCTAGCACAGATACGCAGTATTTT.

The chain uses TRBV10-3 and TRBJ1-3; 7 positions agree with TRBD1. Germline V gene lookup returns CDR1 ENHRY and CDR2 SYGVKD. J was trimmed by 0 bases and V by 5 bases; bases with no gene match: 10. The CDR3 has 17 residues. The CDR3 nucleotides are TGTGCCATCAGTTCTCCCGGGACAGAAAACTCTGGAAACACCATATATTTT. Amino acids: CAISSPGTENSGNTIYF.

The chain uses TRBV29-1 and TRBJ1-3; maybe TRBD1 (5 bases). Trimming took off 2 bases at V and 0 bases at J, with 8 bases between the two ends. Germline loops: CDR1 SQVTM, CDR2 ANQGSEA. The length of the CDR3 is 14 residues. The CDR3 DNA sequence: TGCAGCGTTGAAATGGGACTCTCTGGAAACACCATATATTTT. Translated: CSVEMGLSGNTIYF.

Only a few counts were recorded for this clone. The chain has TRBV5-1 and TRBJ2-1, with 11 bases aligning to TRBD1. The CDR3 has 18 amino acids. Germline-derived CDR1 and CDR2 are SGHRS and YFSETQ. The V segment lost 3 bases and the J segment 6 bases; nucleotides outside the gene matches: 14. The CDR3 sequence is CASSYGQGAATEGNEQFF. The CDR3 region has the DNA TGCGCCAGCAGCTACGGACAGGGGGCAGCTACTGAGGGCAATGAGCAGTTCTTC.

The genes are TRBV2 and TRBJ2-7; TRBD2 might be the D (6 bases). The CDR3 has 15 amino acids. Germline loops: CDR1 SNHLY, CDR2 FYNNEI. V shed 2 bases and J shed 9 bases, with 20 bases lying between them. CDR3 coding DNA: TGTGCCAGCAGTGAACTGGCGGGAACTTTTCGCGGGCAGTACTTC. It yields the protein CASSELAGTFRGQYF.

This clone was counted a few times. V usage is TRBV5-4 and J usage is TRBJ1-5, with D perhaps matching TRBD1 (6 bases). CDR1 and CDR2 (germline): SGHNT, YYREEE (reference sequence). The CDR3 is 18 amino acids. V lost 3 bases, J lost 0 bases, and 19 bases lay in between. This chain's CDR3 is CASSYRAGRLFSNQPQHF. CDR3 nucleotides: TGTGCCAGCAGCTACAGGGCAGGGAGACTCTTTAGCAATCAGCCCCAGCATTTT.

V usage is TRBV6-1 and J usage is TRBJ1-5, with D possibly being TRBD1 (6 bases). Germline-derived CDR1 and CDR2 are MNHNS and SASEGT. The CDR3 spans 17 residues. V gave up 0 bases and J gave up 2 bases, with 14 bases separating them. The CDR3 DNA follows: TGTGCCAGCAGTGAAGCGTACACGGGGGGCCGCAATCAGCCCCAGCATTTT. Amino acid sequence: CASSEAYTGGRNQPQHF.

In DNA, the CDR3 is TGTGCCAGCAGTGACGGACTTGAACCCTACAATGAGCAGTTCTTC. This codes for CASSDGLEPYNEQFF. This chain uses TRBV6-1 with TRBJ2-1; D possibly corresponds to TRBD2 (5 bases). The CDR3 covers 15 residues. The germline CDR1 and CDR2 sequences are MNHNS and SASEGT. V dropped 3 bases and J dropped 2 bases, with 11 bases sitting between them.

The chain joins TRBV5-1 to TRBJ1-1; 9 nucleotides align to TRBD1. The trim removed 3 bases at V and 1 base at J, leaving 1 base unmatched. Germline loops: CDR1 SGHRS, CDR2 YFSETQ. This CDR3 is built from 14 residues. The DNA of the CDR3 is TGCGCCAGCAGCTCGGGACAGGGGAACACTGAAGCTTTCTTT. As protein: CASSSGQGNTEAFF. The variable domain in full, with the rest retrieved from reference TRBV5-1 and TRBJ1-1, is KAGVTQTPRYLIKTRGQQVTLSCSPISGHRSVSWYQQTPGQGLQFLFEYFSETQRNKGNFPGRFSGRQFSNSRSEMNVSTLELGDSALYLCASSSGQGNTEAFFGQGTRLTVV.

CDR3 nucleotides: TGTGCCAGTAGTATACGGGAGGGACTAGCGGGAATTCGGTTCTTC. This codes for CASSIREGLAGIRFF. The genes are TRBV19 and TRBJ2-1; 13 bases match TRBD2. From germline, CDR1 is LNHDA and CDR2 SQIVND (reference sequence). This CDR3 region has 15 residues. V shed 2 bases and J 15 bases; nucleotides not matched to a gene: 10.

The rearrangement uses TRBV19 and TRBJ2-1; 9 nucleotides match TRBD2. The CDR3 spans 15 residues. Trimming cost V 5 bases and J 5 bases; bases outside gene matches: 7. The germline CDR1 and CDR2 sequences are LNHDA and SQIVND (reference sequence). In nucleotides, the CDR3 is TGTGCCAGTAGTCTCAATCTAGCGGGGCACAATGAGCAGTTCTTC. Protein: CASSLNLAGHNEQFF.

The J gene is TRBJ2-1, the V gene TRBV28, with 7 bases fitting TRBD2. CDR3 length: 13 amino acids. Trimming cost V 6 bases and J 8 bases; bases outside gene matches: 7. Germline V gene data show CDR1 as MDHEN and CDR2 as SYDVKM. The CDR3 region is CASRRESNYEQFF. Written as DNA, the CDR3 is TGTGCCAGCAGGCGGGAGTCCAATTATGAGCAGTTCTTC. Full variable domain (missing parts from reference TRBV28 and TRBJ2-1): DVKVTQSSRYLVKRTGEKVFLECVQDMDHENMFWYRQDPGLGLRLIYFSYDVKMKEKGDIPEGYSVSREKKERFSLILESASTNQTSMYLCASRRESNYEQFFGPGTRLTVL.

J is TRBJ2-7 and V is TRBV7-8; maybe TRBD2 (6 bases). V was cut by 5 bases and J by 0 bases, with 20 bases left in between. Germline lookup yields CDR1 SGHVS and CDR2 FQNEAQ. The CDR3 runs 17 residues. The CDR3 reads CASSRSAGAGPSYEQYF. The CDR3 DNA follows: TGTGCCAGCAGCCGATCCGCTGGGGCGGGACCCTCCTACGAGCAGTACTTC.

The V and J genes are TRBV28 and TRBJ2-3, with 8 bases fitting TRBD1. The CDR3 is 14 amino acids. Trimming took 5 bases from V and 1 from J; bases not matched to a gene: 2. Germline lookup yields CDR1 MDHEN and CDR2 SYDVKM. DNA for the CDR3: TGTGCCAGCAGTACAGGGGGTGGCACAGATACGCAGTATTTT. This sequence encodes CASSTGGGTDTQYF.

The rearrangement uses TRBV6-5 and TRBJ2-5; 9 nucleotides match TRBD1. Looked up from germline, CDR1 is MNHEY and CDR2 is SVGAGI. The CDR3 has 16 amino acids. J was trimmed by 7 bases and V by 2 bases; bases with no gene match: 11. This chain's CDR3 is CASSYDGQGFSGTQYF. The CDR3 nucleotides read TGTGCCAGCAGTTACGACGGACAGGGGTTCTCGGGGACCCAGTACTTC.

V gene TRBV6-5 combines with J gene TRBJ2-1; 7 nucleotides line up with TRBD2. Looked up from germline, CDR1 is MNHEY and CDR2 is SVGAGI. V lost 6 bases to trimming and J lost 0 bases; unmatched junction nucleotides: 5. CDR3 length equals 15 residues. CDR3 sequence: CASSSGGYSYNEQFF. CDR3 nucleotide sequence: TGTGCCAGCAGCTCGGGGGGTTACTCCTACAATGAGCAGTTCTTC.

The rearrangement links TRBV7-9 to TRBJ2-1; 7 bases are shared with TRBD1. The CDR3 loop spans 13 amino acids. V lost 5 bases and J lost 10; bases outside the gene matches: 8. Germline values: CDR1 SEHNR, CDR2 FQNEAQ (reference sequence). The CDR3 nucleotides read TGTGCCAGCAGCAGAGACAGGGTGGGGGAGCAGTTCTTC. Translating gives CASSRDRVGEQFF.

The chain uses TRBV9 and TRBJ2-7; 9 bases fit TRBD1. The CDR3 covers 14 residues. Trimming at V came to 3 bases and at J to 2 bases, leaving 3 bases not matched to a gene. CDR1 is SGDLS and CDR2 is YYNGEE in the germline V gene. The CDR3 DNA is TGTGCCAGCAGCGGGGACAGGGCCCCCTACGAGCAGTACTTC. Amino acids: CASSGDRAPYEQYF.

In this sample, this clone turned up once. V and J are TRBV6-1 and TRBJ2-7; D is undetermined. Per the germline V gene, CDR1 is MNHNS and CDR2 is SASEGT. CDR3 length equals 13 residues. Trimming removed 3 bases from V and 4 bases from J, with 10 bases in between. The CDR3 sequence: CASSEPEKYEQYF. The CDR3 coding sequence is TGTGCCAGCAGTGAGCCGGAGAAGTACGAGCAGTACTTC.

The chain recombines TRBV5-8 with TRBJ2-7; perhaps TRBD1 as D (6 bases). Germline V gene data show CDR1 as SGHTS and CDR2 as YDEGEE. CDR3 length: 12 amino acids. V was pared by 0 bases and J by 6 bases, with 7 bases between. CDR3 region: CASSLGGGEQYF. The CDR3 DNA sequence: TGTGCCAGCAGCTTGGGAGGGGGCGAGCAGTACTTC.

This chain joins TRBV2 and TRBJ2-2; 11 bases are a match to TRBD2. V gave up 5 bases and J gave up 2 bases; unmatched junction bases: 19. The length of the CDR3 is 21 residues. Per germline, CDR1 SNHLY and CDR2 FYNNEI. CDR3: CASSPRFLGTSGLSNTGELFF. The DNA of the CDR3 is TGTGCCAGCAGTCCCCGCTTTTTAGGGACTAGCGGCTTATCAAACACCGGGGAGCTGTTTTTT.

The chain employs TRBV2 and TRBJ1-5; no clear D gene. Germline V CDR1 and CDR2: SNHLY, FYNNEI. The CDR3 is 17 residues long. Trimming cost V 6 bases and J 0 bases, with 18 bases left between them. CDR3 region: CASRDTAQPNSNQPQHF. The CDR3 nucleotides are TGTGCCAGCAGAGACACGGCCCAACCTAATAGCAATCAGCCCCAGCATTTT.

The chain joins TRBV28 to TRBJ2-7, with 11 positions matching TRBD2. In germline, CDR1 is MDHEN, CDR2 SYDVKM. V lost 3 bases, J lost 1 base, and 8 bases stayed unmatched. There are 17 residues in the CDR3. CDR3 bases: TGTGCCAGCAGTTTGTTACCGGGACTAGCGGTTTCCTACGAGCAGTACTTC. Protein product: CASSLLPGLAVSYEQYF.

This clone showed up just a few times. J is TRBJ1-1 and V is TRBV9; D ambiguous. Germline lookup yields CDR1 SGDLS and CDR2 YYNGEE. This CDR3 region has 13 residues. V shed 0 bases and J shed 3 bases, with 6 bases lying between them. The CDR3 reads CASSVAGDTEAFF. CDR3 coding DNA: TGTGCCAGCAGCGTAGCGGGAGACACTGAAGCTTTCTTT. The full variable domain, in which reference TRBV9 and TRBJ1-1 provide the parts outside the CDR3, is DSGVTQTPKHLITATGQRVTLRCSPRSGDLSVYWYQQSLDQGLQFLIQYYNGEERAKGNILERFSAQQFPDLHSELNLSSLELGDSALYFCASSVAGDTEAFFGQGTRLTVV.

The V and J genes are TRBV28 and TRBJ2-1; 11 positions match TRBD2. V lost 6 bases to trimming and J lost 2 bases; unmatched junction nucleotides: 24. Germline V gene data show CDR1 as MDHEN and CDR2 as SYDVKM. This CDR3 contains 22 residues. The CDR3 coding sequence is TGTGCCAGCAGGCCCCAGGGGGCAAAACTAGCGGGAGTCACCGGGACCTACAATGAGCAGTTCTTC. Protein: CASRPQGAKLAGVTGTYNEQFF.